Listed below are T cell receptor beta chains from one sample, sequenced in a study of T cell responses to AZD1222 COVID-19 vaccine. The data were produced by immunoSEQ multiplex PCR, yet TCRdb's version contains in-frame clones alone and is incomplete. This sample has some 69,000 clones, with roughly 80% found just once. Sequences were derived from peripheral blood, sampled 28 days after the second AZD1222 dose. These receptors came from an adult who received the AZD1222 COVID-19 vaccine. Both conserved end residues are part of each CDR3. A D gene is named only where the DNA matches it firmly. Some rows mark clone size as missing; the rest say once, few, many or name a class of expanded clone.

size	D	V	J	DNA	CDR3
NA	NA	TRBV5-1	TRBJ1-6	TGCGCCAGCAGAACGGGGTTTAGTAGTACGGATAATTCACCCCTCCACTTT	CASRTGFSSTDNSPLHF
NA	NA	TRBV5-4	TRBJ2-7	TGTGCCAGCAGCTTGGGGTGGCAGGACGGCTACGAGCAGTACTTC	CASSLGWQDGYEQYF
NA	NA	TRBV7-9	TRBJ2-2	TGTGCCAGCAGCTTAGTGGGTAGCGCGAACACCGGGGAGCTGTTTTTT	CASSLVGSANTGELFF
NA	TRBD2	TRBV4-1	TRBJ2-7	TGCGCCAGTAGAGCGGGGGACTCCTACGAGCAGTACTTC	CASRAGDSYEQYF
NA	NA	TRBV2	TRBJ2-5	TGTGCCAGCAGTGATTCGGCAGATCAAGAGACCCAGTACTTC	CASSDSADQETQYF
NA	NA	TRBV5-6	TRBJ2-1	TGTGCCAGCAGCCTGGATATTGGGGGGGCATCGGCTGAGCAGTTCTTC	CASSLDIGGASAEQFF
NA	NA	TRBV12-3/TRBV12-4	TRBJ1-1	TGTGCCAGCAGTTTATCGACGTCCACTGAAGCTTTCTTT	CASSLSTSTEAFF
few	TRBD1	TRBV30	TRBJ1-2	TGTGCCTGGAGGAAGGACAGGGAGAGCTATGGCTACACCTTC	CAWRKDRESYGYTF
NA	NA	TRBV16	TRBJ2-7	TGTGCCAGCAGCCAATCGCTCGGCGAGCAGTACTTC	CASSQSLGEQYF
NA	TRBD2	TRBV20-1	TRBJ2-3	TGCAGTGCCAGTCGGACTAGCGGATACACAGATACGCAGTATTTT	CSASRTSGYTDTQYF
NA	TRBD1	TRBV7-9	TRBJ2-1	TGTGCCAGCAGTTCTACGGACAGGGGCTATTACAATGAGCAGTTCTTC	CASSSTDRGYYNEQFF
NA	TRBD2	TRBV3-1/TRBV3-2	TRBJ2-1	TGTGCCAGTAGCGGGAACTACAATGAGCAGTTCTTC	CASSGNYNEQFF
NA	NA	TRBV4-2	TRBJ2-1	TGTGCCAGCAGCCAGTTGTCAAGGGGGGGCTCCTACAATGAGCAGTTCTTC	CASSQLSRGGSYNEQFF
NA	TRBD2	TRBV5-4	TRBJ2-7	TGTGCCAGCAGCGCCGCAACTAGCGGGCCCTACGAGCAGTACTTC	CASSAATSGPYEQYF
few	NA	TRBV4-1	TRBJ1-1	TGCGCCAGCAGCCCCCGGGAGAACACTGAAGCTTTCTTT	CASSPRENTEAFF
few	NA	TRBV7-2	TRBJ1-6	TGTGCCAGCAGCCTATTCGACGGGCCAGGAGAATCACCCCTCCACTTT	CASSLFDGPGESPLHF
NA	NA	TRBV9	TRBJ1-2	TGTGCCAGCAGCGGGCTAGTGGAGGCTGGCTACACCTTC	CASSGLVEAGYTF
NA	NA	TRBV6-2/TRBV6-3	TRBJ2-2	TGTGCCAGCAGTACCCGCGAGGGCGCCGGGGAGCTGTTTTTT	CASSTREGAGELFF
NA	NA	TRBV4-1	TRBJ1-1	TGCGCCAGCAGCCAAGGGGTCTCGTATCGACGGGACGAGAACACTGAAGCTTTCTTT	CASSQGVSYRRDENTEAFF
NA	NA	TRBV7-2	TRBJ2-7	TGTGCCAGCAGCCCCCCTCTCGCTATAACCTACGAGCAGTACTTC	CASSPPLAITYEQYF
NA	TRBD1	TRBV28	TRBJ2-7	TGTGCCAGCAGTTTACTAGGATACAGGGGGGAGTACTTC	CASSLLGYRGEYF
NA	NA	TRBV30	TRBJ2-3	TGTGCCTGGAGCGTACGGGGGTGGCAGACAGATACGCAGTATTTT	CAWSVRGWQTDTQYF
NA	NA	TRBV10-2	TRBJ2-3	TGCGCCAGCATGTACGGGGTGACCACAGATACGCAGTATTTT	CASMYGVTTDTQYF
NA	TRBD2	TRBV2	TRBJ2-1	TGTGCCAGCAGTCAATTAGCGGGGGGCCGGGATGAGCAGTTCTTC	CASSQLAGGRDEQFF
NA	TRBD2	TRBV6-5	TRBJ2-7	TGTGCCAGCACGGGGGGTACGCGGGAGCAGTACTTC	CASTGGTREQYF
NA	NA	TRBV18	TRBJ2-3	TGTGCCAGCTCACCAATGGCAGGGAGCACAGATACGCAGTATTTT	CASSPMAGSTDTQYF
NA	TRBD1	TRBV5-6	TRBJ2-7	TGTGCCAGCAGCCCGGGACAGGGTTCCTACGAGCAGTACTTC	CASSPGQGSYEQYF
many	NA	TRBV18	TRBJ2-7	TGTGCCAGCTCACCACCGGCCAGTTTGTGGAAGCAGTACTTC	CASSPPASLWKQYF
few	TRBD1	TRBV19	TRBJ1-5	TGTGCCAGTAGTATAGGGGACAGGGGGGAGGTGCCCCAGCATTTT	CASSIGDRGEVPQHF
NA	TRBD1	TRBV7-2	TRBJ1-2	TGTGCCAGCAGCTCCATTGACAGGGGGTATGGCTACACCTTC	CASSSIDRGYGYTF
NA	NA	TRBV6-1	TRBJ1-1	TGTGCCAGCAGTGAAGGTGCGGGAACGGGTTGGGAAGCTTTCTTT	CASSEGAGTGWEAFF
NA	NA	TRBV9	TRBJ1-2	TGTGCCAGCAGCGGGGATGGCTACACCTTC	CASSGDGYTF
NA	TRBD1	TRBV28	TRBJ1-3	TGTGCCAGCAGTCCCGGACAGGTCTCTGGAAACACCATATATTTT	CASSPGQVSGNTIYF
NA	NA	TRBV29-1	TRBJ2-5	TGCAGCGTCACGGGGGATCTGGAGACCCAGTACTTC	CSVTGDLETQYF
NA	TRBD2	TRBV19	TRBJ2-7	TGTGCCACGCAAGCCTCCGGGACTAGGAAGGTGTCTGGGAGCTCCTACGAGCAGTACTTC	CATQASGTRKVSGSSYEQYF
few	TRBD2	TRBV6-6	TRBJ2-2	TGTGCCAGCAGTCGGAAGACTAGCGGGGGTTTGGGGAACACCGGGGAGCTGTTTTTT	CASSRKTSGGLGNTGELFF
NA	TRBD1	TRBV29-1	TRBJ2-2	TGCAGCGTTGAAGGGGCGGGACAGGGGACCCTGAACACCGGGGAGCTGTTTTTT	CSVEGAGQGTLNTGELFF
NA	NA	TRBV12-3/TRBV12-4	TRBJ1-1	TGTGCCACCAGGATCGGGATTACTGAAGCTTTCTTT	CATRIGITEAFF
NA	NA	TRBV19	TRBJ1-3	TGTGCCAGTAGTCCTACCCGGGGCTCTGGAAACACCATATATTTT	CASSPTRGSGNTIYF